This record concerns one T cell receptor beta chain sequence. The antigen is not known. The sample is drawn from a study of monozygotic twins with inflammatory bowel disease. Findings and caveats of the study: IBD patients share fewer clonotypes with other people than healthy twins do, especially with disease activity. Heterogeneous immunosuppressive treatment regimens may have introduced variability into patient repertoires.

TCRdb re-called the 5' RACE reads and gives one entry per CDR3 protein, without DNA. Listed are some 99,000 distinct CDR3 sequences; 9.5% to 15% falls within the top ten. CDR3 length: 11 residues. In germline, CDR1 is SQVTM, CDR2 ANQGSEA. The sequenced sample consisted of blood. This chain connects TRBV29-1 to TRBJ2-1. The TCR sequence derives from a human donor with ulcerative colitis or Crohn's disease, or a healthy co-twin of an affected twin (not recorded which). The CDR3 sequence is CSAAAVDEQFF.